This is a list of T cell receptor beta chains from one sample in a study of control samples from healthy donors and cancer patients. The method was immunoSEQ multiplex PCR; TCRdb's version includes in-frame clones alone and lacks a portion of them. This table lists roughly 200,000 clones. Sequencing was carried out using blood. These receptors all come from a woman aged 25 to 39 in good health. Both conserved end residues are trimmed from each CDR3.

V	J	CDR3
TRBV7-8	TRBJ2-5	ASSSSLIRTEKETQY
TRBV12-3/TRBV12-4	TRBJ1-2	ASSLQGFGYT
TRBV12-3/TRBV12-4	TRBJ2-7	ASSLSTYEQY
TRBV27	TRBJ1-4	ASSYSGGNEKLF
TRBV7-8	TRBJ2-7	ASSSRDRGAYEQY
TRBV5-1	TRBJ2-7	ASRLLPTLADPRQY
TRBV5-1	TRBJ1-1	ASSLFEGAITEAF
TRBV4-3	TRBJ1-4	ASSRGQGEEKLF
TRBV12-3/TRBV12-4	TRBJ2-7	AGRGTAGEQY
TRBV29-1	TRBJ1-2	SVGGGNYGYT
TRBV5-1	TRBJ1-1	ASSPGGGHTEAF
TRBV3-1/TRBV3-2	TRBJ1-5	ASSQGQHSNQPQH
TRBV6-2/TRBV6-3	TRBJ2-3	ASSSGLAETDTQY
TRBV6-1	TRBJ2-1	ASSEEETGRLNEQF
TRBV12-3/TRBV12-4	TRBJ1-2	ASSFGQALGYT
TRBV28	TRBJ2-7	ASSFKPGRPSYEQY
TRBV20-1	TRBJ1-6	SASVSAAAPINNSPLH
TRBV5-1	TRBJ1-5	ASRTGVNQPQH
TRBV19	TRBJ1-4	ASSREKLF
TRBV11-2	TRBJ2-7	ASSLDRNEQY
TRBV6-2/TRBV6-3	TRBJ2-5	ASSYSGLARETQY
TRBV10-1	TRBJ2-1	ASSYGTSGGKGQF
TRBV6-5	TRBJ2-3	ASSYFGQGTDTQY
TRBV24-1	TRBJ1-1	ATSDLGRRENTEAF
TRBV4-1	TRBJ2-1	ASSQAVVLAGFNEQF
TRBV11-2	TRBJ1-2	ASTLIPTGAGGYT
TRBV5-5	TRBJ1-3	ASTYFISGNTIY
TRBV7-9	TRBJ1-1	ASSLVQFEAF
TRBV28	TRBJ1-4	ASHGGTGNEKLF
TRBV5-6	TRBJ1-2	ASTRGRGKGYGYT
TRBV7-7	TRBJ2-2	ASSLTTGASGELF
TRBV9	TRBJ2-7	ASSGLDSYEQY
TRBV30	TRBJ1-4	AWSRGGEKLF
TRBV2	TRBJ1-2	ASTPDINYGYT
TRBV27	TRBJ2-7	ASSLVGLSYEQY
TRBV28	TRBJ2-4	ASSLWGVRQPLAKNIQY
TRBV5-1	TRBJ1-1	ASSYQGANTEAF
TRBV7-9	TRBJ1-2	ASSLTPGRNYGYT
TRBV6-5	TRBJ2-2	ASSYSRGQGELF
TRBV11-2	TRBJ2-5	ASSLAGRETQY
TRBV12-5	TRBJ2-5	ASGLAGGRETQY
TRBV27	TRBJ2-3	ASSGWDTPSTDTQY
TRBV7-3	TRBJ2-3	ASSLGTSGGRNTQY